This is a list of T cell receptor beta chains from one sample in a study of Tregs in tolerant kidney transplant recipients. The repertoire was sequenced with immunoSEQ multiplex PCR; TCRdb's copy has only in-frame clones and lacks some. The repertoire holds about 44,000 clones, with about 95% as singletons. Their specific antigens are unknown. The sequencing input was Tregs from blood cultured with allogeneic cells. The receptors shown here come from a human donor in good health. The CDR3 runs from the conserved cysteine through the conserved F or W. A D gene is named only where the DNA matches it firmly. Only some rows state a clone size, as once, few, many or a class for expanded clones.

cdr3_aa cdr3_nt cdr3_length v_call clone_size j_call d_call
CASSSSGSAQKETQYF TGTGCCAGTAGTTCTTCCGGGAGCGCCCAAAAAGAGACCCAGTACTTC 16 TRBV19 once TRBJ2-5 NA
CASISGSTLSYNEQFF TGCGCCAGCATTAGCGGGAGCACTCTTTCCTACAATGAGCAGTTCTTC 16 TRBV5-1 NA TRBJ2-1 TRBD2
CASSYTGTGGYTF TGTGCCAGCAGTTACACCGGGACAGGGGGCTACACCTTC 13 TRBV6-6 NA TRBJ1-2 TRBD1
CASSSLGLRTEAFF TGTGCCAGCAGCTCCCTAGGGTTGAGGACTGAAGCTTTCTTT 14 TRBV7-3 NA TRBJ1-1 NA
CASSLERSGGYTF TGTGCCAGCAGCTTGGAACGGAGCGGAGGCTACACCTTC 13 TRBV5-8 once TRBJ1-2 NA
CASSAGRVGNQPQHF TGCGCCAGCAGTGCCGGCAGGGTGGGAAATCAGCCCCAGCATTTT 15 TRBV10-2 once TRBJ1-5 NA
CASSLPWASVTGELFF TGTGCCAGCAGCTTACCATGGGCTAGCGTCACCGGGGAGCTGTTTTTT 16 TRBV7-9 once TRBJ2-2 NA
CASTPGLASTDTQYF TGTGCCAGCACTCCGGGACTAGCAAGCACAGATACGCAGTATTTT 15 TRBV27 NA TRBJ2-3 TRBD2
CASSLGAGVVYGYTF TGCGCCAGCAGCTTGGGGGCAGGAGTCGTCTATGGCTACACCTTC 15 TRBV5-1 NA TRBJ1-2 NA
CASSLNGGITNTEAFF TGTGCCAGCTCCCTGAATGGGGGGATAACGAACACTGAAGCTTTCTTT 16 TRBV18 once TRBJ1-1 NA
CASSYPIASTDTQYF TGTGCCAGCAGTTACCCGATAGCTAGCACAGATACGCAGTATTTT 15 TRBV6-6 NA TRBJ2-3 NA
CAISDPGYQPQHF TGTGCCATCAGTGACCCTGGTTATCAGCCCCAGCATTTT 13 TRBV10-3 once TRBJ1-5 NA
CASSHGQGTEAFF TGTGCCAGCTCGCACGGACAGGGAACTGAAGCTTTCTTT 13 TRBV18 NA TRBJ1-1 TRBD1
CSARGGYEQYF TGCAGCGCCCGCGGAGGCTACGAGCAGTACTTC 11 TRBV29-1 NA TRBJ2-7 NA
CASSLDGPADIQYF TGTGCCAGCAGCTTAGACGGTCCAGCGGACATTCAGTACTTC 14 TRBV7-9 NA TRBJ2-4 NA
CASSLTGLYNEQFF TGTGCCAGCAGCTTAACGGGACTTTACAATGAGCAGTTCTTC 14 TRBV7-9 NA TRBJ2-1 NA
CASSKGIAQGLSYMGYTF TGCGCCAGCAGCAAGGGTATCGCGCAGGGGCTGTCTTATATGGGCTACACCTTC 18 TRBV10-2 NA TRBJ1-2 NA
CASSRDRVNTEAFF TGTGCCAGTAGCAGGGACAGGGTGAACACTGAAGCTTTCTTT 14 TRBV19 NA TRBJ1-1 TRBD1
CASSPKPFPHTDTQYF TGTGCCAGCAGCCCCAAGCCCTTTCCCCACACAGATACGCAGTATTTT 16 TRBV5-4 NA TRBJ2-3 NA
CASSLAGSYNSPLHF TGTGCCAGCAGCTTAGCAGGATCCTATAATTCACCCCTCCACTTT 15 TRBV7-2 NA TRBJ1-6 NA
CASSPELSALSGTQYF TGTGCCAGCAGCCCGGAACTTAGCGCGCTAAGTGGGACCCAGTACTTC 16 TRBV5-4 NA TRBJ2-5 NA
CASSDLAPGRRLLLHGYTF TGTGCCAGCAGTGATTTGGCCCCGGGCAGGCGACTTCTACTGCATGGCTACACCTTC 19 TRBV2 once TRBJ1-2 NA
CASRVRVATLSETQYF TGTGCCAGCAGGGTAAGGGTAGCTACACTTTCTGAGACCCAGTACTTC 16 TRBV21-1 NA TRBJ2-5 NA
CASSPPGEDTQYF TGTGCCAGCAGCCCCCCAGGGGAAGATACGCAGTATTTT 13 TRBV7-8 NA TRBJ2-3 NA
CASSPAGSTYEQYF TGTGCCAGCAGCCCGGCGGGAAGCACCTACGAGCAGTACTTC 14 TRBV5-6 NA TRBJ2-7 NA
CASSPGLQGPRTDTQYF TGTGCCAGTAGCCCCGGCCTACAGGGTCCCCGTACAGATACGCAGTATTTT 17 TRBV19 NA TRBJ2-3 NA
CASSFSGPFFTDTQYF TGTGCCAGCAGTTTCTCAGGGCCCTTCTTCACAGATACGCAGTATTTT 16 TRBV27 NA TRBJ2-3 NA
CASSYETGPIYNEQFF TGTGCCAGCAGTTATGAGACAGGGCCGATTTACAATGAGCAGTTCTTC 16 TRBV6-5 NA TRBJ2-1 TRBD1
CAWSGGQGRSYNSPLHF TGTGCCTGGAGTGGGGGACAGGGTAGATCCTATAATTCACCCCTCCACTTT 17 TRBV30 NA TRBJ1-6 TRBD1
CASSLGLRNTIYF TGCGCCAGCAGCTTAGGCCTTAGAAACACCATATATTTT 13 TRBV5-1 NA TRBJ1-3 NA
CASSQDRLAVGEQFF TGTGCCAGCAGCCAAGATAGACTAGCGGTAGGTGAGCAGTTCTTC 15 TRBV4-2 NA TRBJ2-1 TRBD2
CASSSQRGFNEQYF TGTGCCAGCAGTTCCCAGCGGGGATTTAACGAGCAGTACTTC 14 TRBV27 NA TRBJ2-7 TRBD2
CASSPDRSYEQYF TGTGCCAGCAGCCCGGACAGGTCCTACGAGCAGTACTTC 13 TRBV5-4 NA TRBJ2-7 TRBD1
CASTRGGNSPLHF TGTGCCAGCACCCGGGGGGGGAATTCACCCCTCCACTTT 13 TRBV25-1 NA TRBJ1-6 NA
CASRKLGTGELFF TGTGCCAGCAGAAAACTGGGTACCGGGGAGCTGTTTTTT 13 TRBV27 NA TRBJ2-2 NA
CASSLESGGTEAFF TGTGCCAGCAGCTTGGAGAGTGGCGGAACTGAAGCTTTCTTT 14 TRBV5-4 NA TRBJ1-1 NA
CASSNLGRHGDTQYF TGTGCCAGCAGCAACTTAGGGAGACACGGAGATACGCAGTATTTT 15 TRBV5-6 NA TRBJ2-3 NA
CASSQGTSGGGQETQYF TGTGCCAGCAGCCAGGGGACTAGCGGAGGGGGGCAAGAGACCCAGTACTTC 17 TRBV4-2 NA TRBJ2-5 TRBD2
CASSHFPYRNSPLHF TGTGCCAGCAGCCACTTCCCTTATAGGAATTCACCCCTCCACTTT 15 TRBV14 NA TRBJ1-6 NA
CASSTSTIPYEQYF TGTGCCAGTAGTACCTCGACAATCCCCTACGAGCAGTACTTC 14 TRBV19 NA TRBJ2-7 NA
CASSEQLQGWAAQHF TGTGCCAGCAGTGAACAGCTGCAGGGCTGGGCGGCCCAGCATTTT 15 TRBV6-1 NA TRBJ1-5 NA
CASSLTPGQVTEAFF TGTGCCAGCAGCTTGACTCCGGGACAGGTCACTGAAGCTTTCTTT 15 TRBV5-6 NA TRBJ1-1 TRBD1